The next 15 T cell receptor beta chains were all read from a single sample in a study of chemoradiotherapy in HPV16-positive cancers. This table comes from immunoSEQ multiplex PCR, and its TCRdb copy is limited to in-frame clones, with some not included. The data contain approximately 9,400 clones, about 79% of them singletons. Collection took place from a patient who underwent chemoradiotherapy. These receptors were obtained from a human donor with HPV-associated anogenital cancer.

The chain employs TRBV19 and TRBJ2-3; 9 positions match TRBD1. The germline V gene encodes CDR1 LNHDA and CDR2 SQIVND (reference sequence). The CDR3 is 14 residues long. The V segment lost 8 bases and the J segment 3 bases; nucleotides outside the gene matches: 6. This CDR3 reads CASDRGVGTDTQYF. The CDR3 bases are TGTGCCAGTGACAGGGGGGTGGGGACAGATACGCAGTATTTT. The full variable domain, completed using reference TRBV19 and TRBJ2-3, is DGGITQSPKYLFRKEGQNVTLSCEQNLNHDAMYWYRQDPGQGLRLIYYSQIVNDFQKGDIAEGYSVSREKKESFPLTVTSAQKNPTAFYLCASDRGVGTDTQYFGPGTRLTVL.

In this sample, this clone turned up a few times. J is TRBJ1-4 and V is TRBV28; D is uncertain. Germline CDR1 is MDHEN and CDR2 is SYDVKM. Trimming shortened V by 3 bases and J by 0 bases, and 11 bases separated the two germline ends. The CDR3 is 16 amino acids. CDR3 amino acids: CASSLPGSATNEKLFF. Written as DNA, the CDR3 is TGTGCCAGCAGTTTGCCAGGATCTGCAACTAATGAAAAACTGTTTTTT.

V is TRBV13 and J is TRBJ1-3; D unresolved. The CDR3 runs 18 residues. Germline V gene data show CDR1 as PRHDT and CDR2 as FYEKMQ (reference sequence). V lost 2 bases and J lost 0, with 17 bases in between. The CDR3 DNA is TGTGCCAGCAGCTTACGCAGCCGCGGGCAGCCCTCTGGAAACACCATATATTTT. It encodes CASSLRSRGQPSGNTIYF.

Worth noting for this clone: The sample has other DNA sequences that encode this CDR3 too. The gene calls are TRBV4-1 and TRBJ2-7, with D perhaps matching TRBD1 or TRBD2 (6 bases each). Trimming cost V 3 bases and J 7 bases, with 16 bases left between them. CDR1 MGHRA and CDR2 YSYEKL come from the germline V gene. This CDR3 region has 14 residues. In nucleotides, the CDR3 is TGCGCCAGCAGCCAGGGTCCGGGGGCGGAGGAGCAGTACTTC. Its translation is CASSQGPGAEEQYF.

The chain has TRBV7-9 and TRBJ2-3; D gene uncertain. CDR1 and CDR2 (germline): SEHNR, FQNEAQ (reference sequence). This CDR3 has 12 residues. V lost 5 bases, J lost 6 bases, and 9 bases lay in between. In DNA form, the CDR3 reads TGTGCCAGCAGCCGTCCCCGGGATACGCAGTATTTT. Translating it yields CASSRPRDTQYF.

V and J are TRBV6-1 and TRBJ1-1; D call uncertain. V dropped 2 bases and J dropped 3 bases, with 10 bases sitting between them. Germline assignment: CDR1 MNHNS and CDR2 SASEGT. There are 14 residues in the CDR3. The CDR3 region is CASSEIIRDTEAFF. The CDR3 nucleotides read TGTGCCAGCAGTGAAATTATCCGGGACACTGAAGCTTTCTTT.

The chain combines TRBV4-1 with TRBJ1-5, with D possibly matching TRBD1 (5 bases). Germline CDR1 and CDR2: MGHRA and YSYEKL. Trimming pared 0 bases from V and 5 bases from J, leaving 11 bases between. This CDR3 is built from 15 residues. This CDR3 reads CASSQDGGSDQPQHF. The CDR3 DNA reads TGCGCCAGCAGCCAAGATGGGGGTTCCGATCAGCCCCAGCATTTT.

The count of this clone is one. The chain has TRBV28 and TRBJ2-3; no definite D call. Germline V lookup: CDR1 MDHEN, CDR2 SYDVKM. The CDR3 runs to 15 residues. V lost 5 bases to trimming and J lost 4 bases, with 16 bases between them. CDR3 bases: TGTGCCAGCAGTCCGCGGTGGGAAAAGGCAGATACGCAGTATTTT. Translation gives CASSPRWEKADTQYF. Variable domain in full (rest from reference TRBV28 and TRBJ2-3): DVKVTQSSRYLVKRTGEKVFLECVQDMDHENMFWYRQDPGLGLRLIYFSYDVKMKEKGDIPEGYSVSREKKERFSLILESASTNQTSMYLCASSPRWEKADTQYFGPGTRLTVL.

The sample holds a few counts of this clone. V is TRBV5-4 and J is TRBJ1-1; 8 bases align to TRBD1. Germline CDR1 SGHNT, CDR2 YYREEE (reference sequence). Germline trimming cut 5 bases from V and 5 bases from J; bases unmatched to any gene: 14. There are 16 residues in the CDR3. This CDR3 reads CASSPDRAFSGTEAFF. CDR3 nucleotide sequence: TGTGCCAGCAGTCCGGACAGGGCATTCTCGGGGACTGAAGCTTTCTTT.

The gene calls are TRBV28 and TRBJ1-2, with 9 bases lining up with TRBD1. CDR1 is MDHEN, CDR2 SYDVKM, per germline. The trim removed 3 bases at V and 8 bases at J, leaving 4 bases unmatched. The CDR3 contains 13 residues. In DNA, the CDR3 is TGTGCCAGCAGTTTCGGACAGGGGTTGGGCTACACCTTC. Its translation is CASSFGQGLGYTF.

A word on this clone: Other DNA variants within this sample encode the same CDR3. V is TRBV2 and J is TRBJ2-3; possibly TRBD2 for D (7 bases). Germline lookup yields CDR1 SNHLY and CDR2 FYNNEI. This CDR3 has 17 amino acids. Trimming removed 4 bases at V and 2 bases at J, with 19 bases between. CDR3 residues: CASSVRGGPPLTDTQYF. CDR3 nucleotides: TGTGCCAGCAGTGTTAGGGGGGGCCCTCCGCTCACAGATACGCAGTATTTT.

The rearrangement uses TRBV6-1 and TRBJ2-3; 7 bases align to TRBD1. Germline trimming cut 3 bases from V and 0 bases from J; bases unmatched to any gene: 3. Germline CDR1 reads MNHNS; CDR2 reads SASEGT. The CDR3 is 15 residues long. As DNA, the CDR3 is TGTGCCAGCAGTGAGGGACAGCTTAGCACAGATACGCAGTATTTT. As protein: CASSEGQLSTDTQYF.

CDR3 coding DNA: TGTGCCAGTAGTATGGCCGGCTCCTACGAGCAGTACTTC. It yields the protein CASSMAGSYEQYF. The chain couples TRBV19 to TRBJ2-7; no definite D call. Germline loops: CDR1 LNHDA, CDR2 SQIVND (reference sequence). With 3 bases removed from V and 0 bases from J, the gap between germline ends came to 6 bases. The CDR3 runs 13 residues.

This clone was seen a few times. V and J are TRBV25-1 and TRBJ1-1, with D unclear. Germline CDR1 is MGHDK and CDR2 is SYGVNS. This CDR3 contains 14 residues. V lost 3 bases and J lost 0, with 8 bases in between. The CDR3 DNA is TGTGCCAGCAGTGATGAAGTGATGAACACTGAAGCTTTCTTT. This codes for CASSDEVMNTEAFF.

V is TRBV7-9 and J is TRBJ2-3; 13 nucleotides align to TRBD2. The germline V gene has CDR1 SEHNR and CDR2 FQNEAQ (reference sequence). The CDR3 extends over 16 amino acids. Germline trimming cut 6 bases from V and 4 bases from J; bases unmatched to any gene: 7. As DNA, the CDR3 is TGTGCCAGCAGATCTACTAGCGGGGGGGCCTCAGATACGCAGTATTTT. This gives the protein CASRSTSGGASDTQYF.